This entry lists 21 T cell receptor beta chains sequenced from one sample in a study of control samples from healthy donors and cancer patients (TCRdb year 2020). Library preparation employed the immunoSEQ multiplex PCR assay. In TCRdb, the immuneACCESS table is reduced to in-frame sequences with V and J assigned. These tables do not hold every clone; where another copy was compared, an unresolved V gene accounts for under half, and the others remain unexplained. Recorded for this sample are around 74,000 clones; approximately 92% of them occurred a single time. The ten largest account for approximately 5.8% of the sample. Sequences were obtained from blood. The origin of the receptors is a woman aged 55 to 70 in good health.

The rearrangement uses TRBV30 and TRBJ2-1; 8 bases agree with TRBD1. The ends lost 3 bases at V and 0 bases at J; junction bases unmatched: 1. Germline V gives CDR1 GTSNPN, CDR2 SVGIG (reference sequence). The CDR3 sequence is 14 residues long. CDR3 in amino acids: CAWSDRGSYNEQFF. In DNA form, the CDR3 reads TGTGCCTGGAGCGACAGGGGCTCCTACAATGAGCAGTTCTTC.

This clone was counted a few times. The chain combines TRBV4-1 with TRBJ2-7, with 8 bases aligning to TRBD1. The V segment lost 0 bases and the J segment 0 bases; nucleotides outside the gene matches: 7. This CDR3 is built from 17 residues. Per germline, CDR1 MGHRA and CDR2 YSYEKL. CDR3 sequence reads: CASSQDSSGQVSYEQYF. DNA of the CDR3: TGCGCCAGCAGCCAAGATTCGTCGGGACAGGTCTCCTACGAGCAGTACTTC.

The V call is TRBV2, the J call TRBJ2-2; 10 nucleotides match TRBD2. With 4 bases clipped from V and 4 bases from J, the junction kept 3 bases outside the gene matches. In germline, CDR1 is SNHLY, CDR2 FYNNEI. CDR3 size: 15 residues. In DNA form, the CDR3 reads TGTGCCAGCAGTGCTCTAGCGGGAGCCACCGGGGAGCTGTTTTTT. Translated, it gives CASSALAGATGELFF.

The chain employs TRBV19 and TRBJ1-1; D possibly corresponds to TRBD1 (5 bases). The CDR3 sequence is 12 residues long. V gave up 4 bases and J gave up 7 bases, with 10 bases separating them. The V gene's germline CDR1 is LNHDA and CDR2 SQIVND (reference sequence). The CDR3 here is CASSTGYGEAFF. Here the CDR3 DNA reads TGTGCCAGTAGTACAGGGTATGGTGAAGCTTTCTTT. The complete variable domain, with remaining parts taken from reference TRBV19 and TRBJ1-1, reads DGGITQSPKYLFRKEGQNVTLSCEQNLNHDAMYWYRQDPGQGLRLIYYSQIVNDFQKGDIAEGYSVSREKKESFPLTVTSAQKNPTAFYLCASSTGYGEAFFGQGTRLTVV.

The chain employs TRBV2 and TRBJ2-1; no clear D gene. CDR1 and CDR2 from the germline V gene are SNHLY and FYNNEI. The germline V and J ends were trimmed by 4 bases and 4 bases, with 5 bases remaining between them. The CDR3 length is 12 residues. The CDR3 region has the DNA TGTGCCAGCAGTGGGGGATACAATGAGCAGTTCTTC. This gives the protein CASSGGYNEQFF.

This clone was picked up one time. This rearrangement joins TRBV30 to TRBJ2-3; no reliable D call. This CDR3 is 14 amino acids long. Between the trimmed V and J ends, which lost 0 bases and 2 bases, there was a span of 9 bases. Germline loops: CDR1 GTSNPN, CDR2 SVGIG (reference sequence). The CDR3 reads CAWSVDPSTDTQYF. CDR3 bases: TGTGCCTGGAGTGTAGACCCCTCCACAGATACGCAGTATTTT.

The chain links TRBV28 to TRBJ2-2; D is unclear. V dropped 6 bases and J dropped 1 base, with 3 bases sitting between them. The CDR3 loop spans 12 amino acids. CDR1 and CDR2 from the germline V gene are MDHEN and SYDVKM. CDR3 region: CASSKNTGELFF. The CDR3 DNA reads TGTGCCAGCAGCAAGAACACCGGGGAGCTGTTTTTT. The full variable domain, its missing parts supplied by reference TRBV28 and TRBJ2-2, is DVKVTQSSRYLVKRTGEKVFLECVQDMDHENMFWYRQDPGLGLRLIYFSYDVKMKEKGDIPEGYSVSREKKERFSLILESASTNQTSMYLCASSKNTGELFFGEGSRLTVL.

This clone showed up just once. J is TRBJ2-1 and V is TRBV10-3; TRBD1 matches 7 bases. The CDR3 sequence is 15 residues long. V was clipped by 5 bases and J by 7 bases; unmatched bases: 11. Germline V CDR1 and CDR2: ENHRY, SYGVKD. The CDR3 DNA reads as TGTGCCATCAGTTCGACAGGGTCTCTCGTAAATGAGCAGTTCTTC. This codes for CAISSTGSLVNEQFF.

This clone has a single count. The V call is TRBV7-2, the J call TRBJ2-7, with 7 bases aligning to TRBD1. Trimming cost V 5 bases and J 7 bases; bases outside gene matches: 5. Germline V gene data show CDR1 as SGHTA and CDR2 as FQGNSA. This CDR3 region has 12 residues. CDR3 region: CASSQGTVEQYF. The CDR3, as DNA: TGTGCCAGCAGCCAAGGGACAGTTGAGCAGTACTTC.

The J gene is TRBJ1-1, the V gene TRBV3-1 (or the pseudogene TRBV3-2); D gene unclear. The length of the CDR3 is 13 residues. V dropped 2 bases and J dropped 6 bases, with 10 bases sitting between them. Germline values: CDR1 LGHDT, CDR2 YNNKEL (reference sequence). CDR3 bases: TGTGCCAGCAGCCAACAACGATTATCTGAAGCTTTCTTT. It translates to CASSQQRLSEAFF.

The chain links TRBV28 to TRBJ2-7; 11 bases align to TRBD2. The length of the CDR3 is 15 residues. Looked up from germline, CDR1 is MDHEN and CDR2 is SYDVKM. J lost 0 bases, V lost 6 bases, and 4 bases had no gene match. Written as DNA, the CDR3 is TGTGCCAGCAGATTGGGACTAGCGGTCTCCTACGAGCAGTACTTC. It translates to CASRLGLAVSYEQYF. The complete variable domain, with remaining parts taken from reference TRBV28 and TRBJ2-7, reads DVKVTQSSRYLVKRTGEKVFLECVQDMDHENMFWYRQDPGLGLRLIYFSYDVKMKEKGDIPEGYSVSREKKERFSLILESASTNQTSMYLCASRLGLAVSYEQYFGPGTRLTVT.

J is TRBJ2-7 and V is TRBV27, with a tentative D call TRBD2 (7 bases). CDR1 is MNHEY, CDR2 SMNVEV, per germline (reference sequence). V was clipped by 4 bases and J by 3 bases, with 10 bases between them. The length of the CDR3 is 13 residues. CDR3: CASSSRGGYEQYF. As DNA, the CDR3 is TGTGCCAGCAGTTCTAGGGGGGGCTACGAGCAGTACTTC.

The chain joins TRBV28 to TRBJ2-5, with D perhaps TRBD1 (6 bases). V lost 6 bases to trimming and J lost 1 base, with 9 bases between them. The CDR3 has 13 amino acids. Germline V lookup: CDR1 MDHEN, CDR2 SYDVKM. In DNA, the CDR3 is TGTGCCAGCAGCGGACAGTTCCAAGAGACCCAGTACTTC. Amino acid sequence: CASSGQFQETQYF.

The chain combines TRBV5-4 with TRBJ2-1; TRBD1 matches at 8 bases. The CDR3 is made up of 14 amino acids. The ends lost 0 bases at V and 8 bases at J; junction bases unmatched: 4. Germline CDR1 reads SGHNT; CDR2 reads YYREEE (reference sequence). The DNA of the CDR3 is TGTGCCAGCAGCTTGGACCCCAGGGGGCATGAGCAGTTCTTC. It specifies CASSLDPRGHEQFF.

The rearrangement links TRBV6-1 to TRBJ2-3; D remains ambiguous. This CDR3 contains 14 residues. V lost 3 bases, J lost 0 bases, and 7 bases lay in between. The germline gives CDR1 MNHNS, CDR2 SASEGT. In DNA, the CDR3 is TGTGCCAGCAGTGAGAACGGGAGCACAGATACGCAGTATTTT. This translates into CASSENGSTDTQYF.

This chain connects TRBV10-1 to TRBJ2-3, with D unresolved. In germline, CDR1 is WNHNN, CDR2 SYGVQD (reference sequence). The CDR3 extends over 14 amino acids. Trimming pared 7 bases from V and 0 bases from J, leaving 11 bases between. CDR3 sequence reads: CASIKTTSTDTQYF. Written as DNA, the CDR3 is TGCGCCAGCATCAAAACCACCAGCACAGATACGCAGTATTTT.

This clone was seen just once. CDR3 amino acids: CASRTDYNEQFF. DNA for the CDR3: TGTGCCAGCAGGACAGACTACAATGAGCAGTTCTTC. The gene calls are TRBV2 and TRBJ2-1, with D tentatively TRBD1 (5 bases). Germline V CDR1 and CDR2: SNHLY, FYNNEI. CDR3 length equals 12 residues. V was cut by 6 bases and J by 3 bases, with 6 bases left in between.

The chain is built from TRBV5-1 and TRBJ1-4; possible D gene TRBD1, 5 bases. Trimming left V 4 bases short and J 8 bases short, with 18 bases between. Germline-derived CDR1 and CDR2 are SGHRS and YFSETQ. The CDR3 is made up of 15 amino acids. The CDR3 region is CASSPIQGRGEKLFF. The DNA for the CDR3 is TGCGCCAGCAGCCCTATTCAGGGCCGAGGCGAAAAACTGTTTTTT.

This sequence joins TRBV29-1 and TRBJ2-7; 9 positions agree with TRBD1. The CDR3 totals 13 residues. Germline values: CDR1 SQVTM, CDR2 ANQGSEA. Trimming removed 4 bases from V and 1 base from J; junction bases left unmatched: 2. CDR3 DNA sequence: TGCAGCGTTGCCGGGACAGGGTCCTACGAGCAGTACTTC. It codes for CSVAGTGSYEQYF.

V and J are TRBV28 and TRBJ2-1; D call uncertain. Trimming cost V 4 bases and J 5 bases, with 6 bases left between them. The germline V gene has CDR1 MDHEN and CDR2 SYDVKM. The CDR3 contains 12 residues. The CDR3 is CASSSLNNEQFF. The DNA of the CDR3 is TGTGCCAGCAGTTCCCTAAACAATGAGCAGTTCTTC.

The rearrangement uses TRBV5-1 and TRBJ2-7, with TRBD2 matching 10 bases. Germline loops: CDR1 SGHRS, CDR2 YFSETQ. Unmatched junction bases numbered 9, after V lost 4 bases and J lost 2 bases. There are 16 residues in the CDR3. DNA of the CDR3: TGCGCCAGCAGCCCGGCAGCTAGCGGGAGCACCTACGAGCAGTACTTC. Translating gives CASSPAASGSTYEQYF. Complete variable domain (other parts from reference TRBV5-1 and TRBJ2-7): KAGVTQTPRYLIKTRGQQVTLSCSPISGHRSVSWYQQTPGQGLQFLFEYFSETQRNKGNFPGRFSGRQFSNSRSEMNVSTLELGDSALYLCASSPAASGSTYEQYFGPGTRLTVT.